This TCR beta chain emerged from a study of blood T cell repertoires in COVID-19. Study details: Donors in the United States, Italy and Spain gave samples during acute or convalescent COVID-19. PBMCs, B-cell-depleted T cells, or T cells were the source of the cDNA or gDNA that made up the material.

Germline-derived CDR1 and CDR2 are MGHRA and YSYEKL. The CDR3 loop spans 16 amino acids. V lost 0 bases, J lost 5 bases, and 16 bases lay in between. TCRdb's copy holds only in-frame clones and misses some; the assay was immunoSEQ multiplex PCR. Here the sample spans 210,000 or so clones, roughly 81% being singletons. The clonotype comes from a woman in her 70s with active or convalescent COVID-19. The specimen was peripheral blood. This chain links TRBV4-1 with TRBJ2-5; D may be TRBD2 (6 bases). The CDR3 nucleotides read TGCGCCAGCAGCCAAGATCCAGCGGGTGGGTCTGAGACCCAGTACTTC. It yields the protein CASSQDPAGGSETQYF.